Following are 11 T cell receptor beta chains from one sample sequenced in a study of blood T cell repertoires in COVID-19. The data were produced by immunoSEQ multiplex PCR, yet TCRdb's version contains in-frame clones alone and is incomplete. The sample consists of about 190,000 clones, 85% to 90% of them appearing once. What was sequenced was peripheral blood. The receptors were sampled from a man aged 45-65 years with acute or convalescent COVID-19.

The gene calls are TRBV3-1 (or the pseudogene TRBV3-2) and TRBJ2-5, with D unresolved. This CDR3 has 14 amino acids. V dropped 4 bases and J dropped 2 bases, with 11 bases sitting between them. CDR1 and CDR2 from the germline V gene are LGHDT and YNNKEL (reference sequence). DNA for the CDR3: TGTGCCAGCAGCCTTCACCGGGTTCAAGAGACCCAGTACTTC. Encoded protein: CASSLHRVQETQYF.

The chain couples TRBV12-3 or TRBV12-4 to TRBJ2-1, with D unclear. The CDR3 sequence is 12 residues long. Trimming removed 6 bases at V and 4 bases at J, with 7 bases between. The CDR3 DNA follows: TGTGCCAGCAGCCTCTTATACAATGAGCAGTTCTTC. Its protein is CASSLLYNEQFF.

This clone was seen only once. This sequence joins TRBV4-3 and TRBJ1-1, with TRBD1 matching 8 bases. Germline loops: CDR1 LGHNA, CDR2 YSLEER. Trimming at V came to 2 bases and at J to 5 bases, leaving 10 bases not matched to a gene. This CDR3 has 16 residues. CDR3 DNA sequence: TGCGCCAGCAGCCAAAAAACCAGGGGGCGAGGGACTGAAGCTTTCTTT. Its protein product is CASSQKTRGRGTEAFF.

The V call is TRBV10-3, the J call TRBJ2-3; 9 nucleotides agree with TRBD1. There are 13 residues in the CDR3. In germline, CDR1 is ENHRY, CDR2 SYGVKD. Trimming at V came to 7 bases and at J to 3 bases, leaving 2 bases not matched to a gene. CDR3 in DNA: TGTGCCATCAAAGGACAGGGGACAGATACGCAGTATTTT. Its protein product is CAIKGQGTDTQYF.

The rearrangement links TRBV7-8 to TRBJ2-1, with 9 positions matching TRBD1. V gave up 11 bases and J gave up 9 bases; unmatched junction bases: 17. The CDR3 runs 15 residues. Looked up from germline, CDR1 is SGHVS and CDR2 is FQNEAQ. The CDR3 region is CAGARGQGIISEQFF. DNA for the CDR3: TGTGCCGGGGCTAGGGGACAGGGAATCATCAGTGAGCAGTTCTTC.

This sequence joins TRBV7-9 and TRBJ2-3, with D tentatively TRBD2 (6 bases). V lost 3 bases, J lost 1 base, and 8 bases lay in between. CDR3 length equals 14 residues. Germline CDR1 and CDR2: SEHNR and FQNEAQ (reference sequence). The CDR3 DNA reads TGTGCCAGCAGCTTCGGAGGGGGCACAGATACGCAGTATTTT. Its protein is CASSFGGGTDTQYF. The entire variable domain, with the rest obtained from reference TRBV7-9 and TRBJ2-3, is as follows: DTGVSQNPRHKITKRGQNVTFRCDPISEHNRLYWYRQTLGQGPEFLTYFQNEAQLEKSRLLSDRFSAERPKGSFSTLEIQRTEQGDSAMYLCASSFGGGTDTQYFGPGTRLTVL.

Only a few counts were recorded for this clone. The CDR3 DNA is TGTGCCAGCAGCGTAGCGTCGTTGAACACCGGGGAGCTGTTTTTT. It specifies CASSVASLNTGELFF. J is TRBJ2-2 and V is TRBV9; D gene uncertain. CDR3 size: 15 residues. With 0 bases removed from V and 1 base from J, the gap between germline ends came to 7 bases. CDR1 and CDR2 (germline): SGDLS, YYNGEE.

The V call is TRBV6-1, the J call TRBJ1-5; a possible D gene is TRBD1 (5 bases). Germline V gives CDR1 MNHNS, CDR2 SASEGT. The V and J ends lost 6 bases and 3 bases respectively, with 15 bases between them. The CDR3 has 15 residues. CDR3 DNA sequence: TGTGCCAGCAGGAGGCCCACAGGCGACAATCAGCCCCAGCATTTT. This encodes CASRRPTGDNQPQHF.

V usage is TRBV5-1 and J usage is TRBJ1-2; 7 bases agree with TRBD1. CDR1 and CDR2 from the germline V gene are SGHRS and YFSETQ. V was pared by 4 bases and J by 2 bases, with 5 bases of the junction left unmatched. The CDR3 sequence is 14 residues long. As DNA, the CDR3 is TGCGCCAGCAGCGGATCACAGGGGAACTATGGCTACACCTTC. This codes for CASSGSQGNYGYTF.

This chain joins TRBV10-3 and TRBJ2-2, with a weak D call TRBD1 (6 bases). Germline-derived CDR1 and CDR2 are ENHRY and SYGVKD. CDR3 length equals 14 residues. V was clipped by 6 bases and J by 4 bases, with 12 bases between them. The CDR3 region has the DNA TGTGCCATCAGCGCTGGGACACCCACCGGGGAGCTGTTTTTT. Its protein is CAISAGTPTGELFF.

This clone was observed a few times. V and J are TRBV6-5 and TRBJ2-1; D may be TRBD1 (6 bases). V was clipped by 10 bases and J by 6 bases, with 16 bases between them. Germline CDR1 is MNHEY and CDR2 is SVGAGI. CDR3 size: 13 residues. The CDR3 region is CATRDITFNEQFF. CDR3 in DNA: TGTGCCACAAGGGACATAACTTTCAATGAGCAGTTCTTC.